Listed below are T cell receptor beta chains from one sample, sequenced in a study of blood T cell repertoires in COVID-19. The assay was immunoSEQ multiplex PCR, and TCRdb's table has in-frame clones only and misses some. The data contain fewer than 300,000 clones, approximately 90% of them singletons. Sequencing input: PBMCs or T cells enriched from blood (not recorded which). The receptors shown here come from a woman aged 30 to 39 who had recovered from COVID-19. Each CDR3 is given with its conserved first and last residue. A D gene is named only where the DNA matches it firmly. A clone size is listed for some rows: how often the clone was seen (once, few, many), or a class if it is expanded.

abundance: .
j_gene: TRBJ2-1
v_gene: TRBV19
d_gene: .
CDR3nt: TGTGCCAGTAGTCCCCAGGACGCGGGTTGGGATGAGCAGTTCTTC
CDR3aa: CASSPQDAGWDEQFF

abundance: once
j_gene: TRBJ2-2
v_gene: TRBV11-2
d_gene: TRBD1
CDR3nt: TGTGCCAGCAGCGAAAGGGGGCGCCATACCGGGGAGCTGTTTTTT
CDR3aa: CASSERGRHTGELFF

abundance: once
j_gene: TRBJ1-1
v_gene: TRBV7-2
d_gene: TRBD1
CDR3nt: TGTGCCAGCAGCGCACAGGGGGCTGACACTGAAGCTTTCTTT
CDR3aa: CASSAQGADTEAFF

abundance: .
j_gene: TRBJ2-7
v_gene: TRBV29-1
d_gene: TRBD2
CDR3nt: TGCAGCGTTGATGTAGCGGGAGCTAAAGAGCAGTACTTC
CDR3aa: CSVDVAGAKEQYF

abundance: .
j_gene: TRBJ1-2
v_gene: TRBV5-6
d_gene: .
CDR3nt: TGTGCCAGCAGCTTGTTTTCAGGGCCGGAGTATGGCTACACCTTC
CDR3aa: CASSLFSGPEYGYTF

abundance: .
j_gene: TRBJ1-4
v_gene: TRBV5-1
d_gene: .
CDR3nt: TGCGCCAGCACGTCAGACAGAGCAACTAATGAAAAACTGTTTTTT
CDR3aa: CASTSDRATNEKLFF

abundance: few
j_gene: TRBJ1-6
v_gene: TRBV11-2
d_gene: .
CDR3nt: TGTGCCAGCAGCTTAGGGGGGGGTTTTGGCTCACCCCTCCACTTT
CDR3aa: CASSLGGGFGSPLHF

abundance: .
j_gene: TRBJ2-5
v_gene: TRBV30
d_gene: .
CDR3nt: TGTGCCTGGAGCCAAACGGCCAGCGCACGACTTCAGGAGACCCAGTACTTC
CDR3aa: CAWSQTASARLQETQYF

abundance: .
j_gene: TRBJ2-5
v_gene: TRBV5-1
d_gene: TRBD1
CDR3nt: TGCGCCAGCAGAGACAGGGCCCAAGAGACCCAGTACTTC
CDR3aa: CASRDRAQETQYF

abundance: .
j_gene: TRBJ1-1
v_gene: TRBV9
d_gene: TRBD1
CDR3nt: TGTGCCAGCAGCGCAGGACAGGGCTTGAACACTGAAGCTTTCTTT
CDR3aa: CASSAGQGLNTEAFF

abundance: .
j_gene: TRBJ1-5
v_gene: TRBV27
d_gene: .
CDR3nt: TGTGCCAGCAGTTTCCGGGGTAGAGGACAGCCCCAGCATTTT
CDR3aa: CASSFRGRGQPQHF

abundance: .
j_gene: TRBJ2-7
v_gene: TRBV30
d_gene: TRBD2
CDR3nt: TGTGCCTCGGGGACTAGCGGGATTTCCTACGAGCAGTACTTC
CDR3aa: CASGTSGISYEQYF

abundance: .
j_gene: TRBJ2-1
v_gene: TRBV18
d_gene: .
CDR3nt: TGTGCCAGCTCACCGGTGGAGTACTCCTACAATGAGCAGTTCTTC
CDR3aa: CASSPVEYSYNEQFF

abundance: .
j_gene: TRBJ2-1
v_gene: TRBV6-5
d_gene: TRBD1
CDR3nt: TGTGCCAGCAGGGGACAGGGATACAATGAGCAGTTCTTC
CDR3aa: CASRGQGYNEQFF

abundance: .
j_gene: TRBJ2-5
v_gene: TRBV15
d_gene: TRBD1
CDR3nt: TGTGCCACCAGCCAGGCGGGCCCGGGACAGCAAGAGACCCAGTACTTC
CDR3aa: CATSQAGPGQQETQYF

abundance: few
j_gene: TRBJ1-4
v_gene: TRBV28
d_gene: .
CDR3nt: TGTGCCACCGGGAGGGTTAATGAAAAACTGTTTTTT
CDR3aa: CATGRVNEKLFF

abundance: .
j_gene: TRBJ2-1
v_gene: TRBV27
d_gene: .
CDR3nt: TGTGCCAGCAGGACAGACCAATACAATGAGCAGTTCTTC
CDR3aa: CASRTDQYNEQFF

abundance: .
j_gene: TRBJ1-4
v_gene: TRBV4-3
d_gene: .
CDR3nt: TGCGCCAGCAGCTCGGGGGGGGCAGGGGAAAAACTGTTTTTT
CDR3aa: CASSSGGAGEKLFF

abundance: .
j_gene: TRBJ2-7
v_gene: TRBV30
d_gene: TRBD1
CDR3nt: TGTGCCTGGAGTGTAGCAGGACAGGGCACCTACGAGCAGTACTTC
CDR3aa: CAWSVAGQGTYEQYF

abundance: .
j_gene: TRBJ1-6
v_gene: TRBV6-1
d_gene: .
CDR3nt: TGTGCCAGCAGTGAAAGGGGGTGGGATTCACCCCTCCACTTT
CDR3aa: CASSERGWDSPLHF

abundance: once
j_gene: TRBJ2-3
v_gene: TRBV5-6
d_gene: .
CDR3nt: TGTGCCAGCAGTGACGGAGTCCCCTTAGTCCCAGATACGCAGTATTTT
CDR3aa: CASSDGVPLVPDTQYF

abundance: .
j_gene: TRBJ2-1
v_gene: TRBV30
d_gene: .
CDR3nt: TGTGCCTGGAATCCGGGGATCTCGGGCAATGAGCAGTTCTTC
CDR3aa: CAWNPGISGNEQFF

abundance: .
j_gene: TRBJ2-2
v_gene: TRBV7-9
d_gene: TRBD2
CDR3nt: TGTGCCAGCAGTGAACAGCTAGCGGGAAACACCGGGGAGCTGTTTTTT
CDR3aa: CASSEQLAGNTGELFF

abundance: .
j_gene: TRBJ2-1
v_gene: TRBV15
d_gene: TRBD1
CDR3nt: TGTGCCACCAGCAGGTTCCCGGGACAGGGAAAATACAATGAGCAGTTCTTC
CDR3aa: CATSRFPGQGKYNEQFF

abundance: once
j_gene: TRBJ2-3
v_gene: TRBV24-1
d_gene: TRBD2
CDR3nt: TGTGCCACCAGTGATCCGGGGCGGGAGGGAGATACGCAGTATTTT
CDR3aa: CATSDPGREGDTQYF

abundance: .
j_gene: TRBJ2-7
v_gene: TRBV27
d_gene: .
CDR3nt: TGTGCCAGCAGTTTAGGCCGGGACACCTACTACGAGCAGTACTTC
CDR3aa: CASSLGRDTYYEQYF

abundance: .
j_gene: TRBJ1-2
v_gene: TRBV18
d_gene: TRBD1
CDR3nt: TGTGCCAGCTCACCCAGCCCGGGACAGGGCACTAACTATGGCTACACCTTC
CDR3aa: CASSPSPGQGTNYGYTF

abundance: .
j_gene: TRBJ2-7
v_gene: TRBV19
d_gene: .
CDR3nt: TGTGCCAGTAGTATTAGCACGAACTACGAGCAGTACTTC
CDR3aa: CASSISTNYEQYF

abundance: .
j_gene: TRBJ2-6
v_gene: TRBV7-2
d_gene: TRBD1
CDR3nt: TGTGCCAGCAGCCAGGGGGTAGGGTTAGGCTCTGGGGCCAACGTCCTGACTTTC
CDR3aa: CASSQGVGLGSGANVLTF

abundance: .
j_gene: TRBJ1-5
v_gene: TRBV3-1/TRBV3-2
d_gene: TRBD1
CDR3nt: TGTGCCAGCAGCCCCGCAACAGGGGGGAGTCAGCCCCAGCATTTT
CDR3aa: CASSPATGGSQPQHF

abundance: .
j_gene: TRBJ2-7
v_gene: TRBV6-5
d_gene: TRBD1
CDR3nt: TGTGCCAGCAGGGCGACAGGGGGTGTAGCCTACGAGCAGTACTTC
CDR3aa: CASRATGGVAYEQYF

abundance: .
j_gene: TRBJ1-1
v_gene: TRBV10-2
d_gene: .
CDR3nt: TGCGCCAGCAGTCCGGGAGGGTTGAACACTGAAGCTTTCTTT
CDR3aa: CASSPGGLNTEAFF

abundance: .
j_gene: TRBJ2-1
v_gene: TRBV29-1
d_gene: .
CDR3nt: TGCAGCGCCAGGCGGACAGAGAATGAGCAGTTCTTC
CDR3aa: CSARRTENEQFF

abundance: .
j_gene: TRBJ2-2
v_gene: TRBV3-1/TRBV3-2
d_gene: TRBD2
CDR3nt: TGTGCCAGCAGCCTCCCCGGGACTAGCGGGAGGGCCTCCAACACCGGGGAGCTGTTTTTT
CDR3aa: CASSLPGTSGRASNTGELFF

abundance: .
j_gene: TRBJ2-1
v_gene: TRBV19
d_gene: .
CDR3nt: TGTGCCAGTAGTATTGTGGGGTACGGCGGGTATGAGCAGTTCTTC
CDR3aa: CASSIVGYGGYEQFF

abundance: .
j_gene: TRBJ1-1
v_gene: TRBV5-1
d_gene: .
CDR3nt: TGCGCCAGCAGCTTTGGGGAACAGGGCATGAACACTGAAGCTTTCTTT
CDR3aa: CASSFGEQGMNTEAFF

abundance: .
j_gene: TRBJ2-7
v_gene: TRBV6-6
d_gene: TRBD1
CDR3nt: TGTGCCAGCAGTTACTCGGCAGGGGGCAACTACGAGCAGTACTTC
CDR3aa: CASSYSAGGNYEQYF

abundance: once
j_gene: TRBJ2-5
v_gene: TRBV28
d_gene: TRBD2
CDR3nt: TGTGCCAGCAGTTCGGGACTACAAGAGACCCAGTACTTC
CDR3aa: CASSSGLQETQYF

abundance: .
j_gene: TRBJ1-4
v_gene: TRBV3-1/TRBV3-2
d_gene: .
CDR3nt: TGTGCCAGCAGTGAGGGAGGTAATGAAAAACTGTTTTTT
CDR3aa: CASSEGGNEKLFF

abundance: .
j_gene: TRBJ1-1
v_gene: TRBV12-3/TRBV12-4
d_gene: .
CDR3nt: TGTGCCAGCAGTTACAGGACTGAAGCTTTCTTT
CDR3aa: CASSYRTEAFF